The 27 T cell receptor beta chains presented below share a single source sample, sequenced in a study of blood T cell repertoires in COVID-19. The protocol was immunoSEQ multiplex PCR, while the TCRdb copy is restricted to in-frame clones and leaves out a portion. The sample contains 150,000 to 200,000 clones, around 90% of which appear only once. Source material: peripheral blood. The receptor source for this set is a man aged 55 to 69 with acute or convalescent COVID-19.

V is TRBV6-5 and J is TRBJ2-5; a possible D gene is TRBD2 (5 bases). V was pared by 0 bases and J by 2 bases, with 10 bases between. Germline CDR1 and CDR2: MNHEY and SVGAGI. The CDR3 spans 15 residues. The CDR3 sequence: CASSYSFQRQETQYF. CDR3 bases: TGTGCCAGCAGTTACTCGTTCCAGCGGCAAGAGACCCAGTACTTC.

This chain connects TRBV28 to TRBJ1-2, with D hard to call. Trimming left V 4 bases short and J 5 bases short, with 11 bases between. CDR1 and CDR2 (germline): MDHEN, SYDVKM. The length of the CDR3 is 13 residues. Written as DNA, the CDR3 is TGTGCCAGCAGTTCTGGGCAGGATTATGGCTACACCTTC. It translates to CASSSGQDYGYTF.

The chain has TRBV2 and TRBJ2-5; D not certain. Germline V gene data show CDR1 as SNHLY and CDR2 as FYNNEI. V was trimmed by 8 bases and J by 5 bases, leaving 15 bases between them. This CDR3 has 13 amino acids. DNA for the CDR3: TGTGCCAGCTCCCCCGCAGAATATGAGACCCAGTACTTC. Protein: CASSPAEYETQYF.

The chain recombines TRBV3-1 (or the pseudogene TRBV3-2) with TRBJ2-2; D might be TRBD2 (7 bases). This CDR3 is built from 14 residues. Germline loops: CDR1 LGHDT, CDR2 YNNKEL (reference sequence). Trimming removed 6 bases at V and 5 bases at J, with 13 bases between. CDR3 protein: CASRRGGETGELFF. For the CDR3, the DNA is TGTGCCAGCAGGAGGGGGGGCGAGACCGGGGAGCTGTTTTTT.

This chain joins TRBV3-1 (or the pseudogene TRBV3-2) and TRBJ2-2, with a weak D call TRBD1 (6 bases). Germline loops: CDR1 LGHDT, CDR2 YNNKEL (reference sequence). The CDR3 is 15 amino acids. V lost 7 bases and J 6 bases, leaving 18 bases between the germline ends. The DNA of the CDR3 is TGTGCCAGCAACTCACCAGGTGGGGGCCCCGGGGAGCTGTTTTTT. The encoded protein is CASNSPGGGPGELFF.

The V call is TRBV11-1, the J call TRBJ1-2, with 7 bases identical to TRBD1. With V trimmed by 5 bases and J by 6 bases, 6 bases remained unmatched. In germline, CDR1 is SGHAT, CDR2 FQDESV (reference sequence). CDR3 length: 13 residues. The CDR3 bases are TGTGCCAGCAGCCCTGGTCAGGGGGATGGCTACACCTTC. This encodes CASSPGQGDGYTF.

The chain employs TRBV30 and TRBJ1-3; weak D call: TRBD1 (5 bases). The CDR3 length is 15 residues. CDR1 and CDR2 from the germline V gene are GTSNPN and SVGIG (reference sequence). Trimming left V 3 bases short and J 0 bases short, with 12 bases between. The CDR3 loop is CAWRPGQPSGNTIYF. In DNA form, the CDR3 reads TGTGCCTGGAGGCCAGGGCAGCCCTCTGGAAACACCATATATTTT.

The chain combines TRBV5-8 with TRBJ2-3; perhaps TRBD2 as D (5 bases). This CDR3 spans 16 amino acids. Trimming shortened V by 3 bases and J by 2 bases, and 16 bases separated the two germline ends. Germline CDR1 SGHTS, CDR2 YDEGEE. In nucleotides, the CDR3 is TGTGCCAGCAGCTCGGGAAGAGACCGATACACAGATACGCAGTATTTT. Translated, it gives CASSSGRDRYTDTQYF. The full variable domain, its missing parts supplied by reference TRBV5-8 and TRBJ2-3, is EAGVTQSPTHLIKTRGQQATLRCSPISGHTSVYWYQQALGLGLQFLLWYDEGEERNRGNFPPRFSGRQFPNYSSELNVNALELEDSALYLCASSSGRDRYTDTQYFGPGTRLTVL.

The CDR3 nucleotides are TGTGCCAGCAGTTCCGGACTAGCGGCTAACGGGGAGCTGTTTTTT. Its protein is CASSSGLAANGELFF. The chain links TRBV7-2 to TRBJ2-2, with 10 nucleotides matching TRBD2. Germline assignment: CDR1 SGHTA and CDR2 FQGNSA. CDR3 length equals 15 residues. J gave up 7 bases and V 6 bases, and 8 bases lay outside the gene matches.

The chain recombines TRBV6-5 with TRBJ1-1; perhaps TRBD1 as D (5 bases). Germline V CDR1 and CDR2: MNHEY, SVGAGI. This CDR3 has 14 residues. The V and J ends lost 2 bases and 0 bases respectively, with 7 bases between them. The CDR3 is CASSYQGLNTEAFF. The DNA for the CDR3 is TGTGCCAGCAGTTACCAGGGATTGAACACTGAAGCTTTCTTT.

The rearrangement joins TRBV7-2 to TRBJ2-5; D is uncertain. In germline, CDR1 is SGHTA, CDR2 FQGNSA. V was clipped by 5 bases and J by 4 bases, with 17 bases between them. The CDR3 is made up of 15 amino acids. The CDR3 here is CASSESSVGSETQYF. CDR3 nucleotides: TGTGCCAGCAGCGAGAGCTCCGTCGGTTCAGAGACCCAGTACTTC.

The chain is built from TRBV2 and TRBJ2-5; tentative D call: TRBD1 (5 bases). The CDR3 contains 12 residues. Germline loops: CDR1 SNHLY, CDR2 FYNNEI. V was clipped by 6 bases and J by 1 base, with 6 bases between them. The CDR3 spells CASRDTQETQYF. The CDR3 DNA follows: TGTGCCAGCAGGGACACCCAAGAGACCCAGTACTTC.

This clone is a singleton in its sample. The V and J genes are TRBV7-2 and TRBJ1-5; D is undetermined. The CDR3 runs to 14 residues. Trimming took off 6 bases at V and 0 bases at J, with 9 bases between the two ends. Germline CDR1 and CDR2: SGHTA and FQGNSA. The chain's CDR3 is CASSAGYSNQPQHF. The CDR3 DNA reads as TGTGCCAGCAGTGCAGGTTATAGCAATCAGCCCCAGCATTTT.

V gene TRBV11-1 combines with J gene TRBJ2-1; TRBD1 might be the D (5 bases). V dropped 1 base and J dropped 8 bases, with 15 bases sitting between them. Germline CDR1 SGHAT, CDR2 FQDESV (reference sequence). There are 15 residues in the CDR3. CDR3 residues: CASSLERGMFDEQFF. CDR3 nucleotides: TGTGCCAGCAGCTTAGAAAGGGGTATGTTCGATGAGCAGTTCTTC.

The rearrangement links TRBV7-9 to TRBJ1-4; perhaps TRBD1 as D (6 bases). V gave up 2 bases and J gave up 6 bases, with 10 bases separating them. The CDR3 extends over 14 amino acids. Germline V gene sequence: CDR1 SEHNR, CDR2 FQNEAQ (reference sequence). In nucleotides, the CDR3 is TGTGCCAGCAGCTTACGGGGGGCGGATGAAAAACTGTTTTTT. Its protein product is CASSLRGADEKLFF.

The chain employs TRBV14 and TRBJ2-3, with a possible D match to TRBD1 (5 bases). Trimming took off 0 bases at V and 2 bases at J, with 12 bases between the two ends. Germline CDR1 reads SGHDN; CDR2 reads FVKESK. This CDR3 region has 16 residues. CDR3 in amino acids: CASSQDFTGHTDTQYF. The CDR3 DNA is TGTGCCAGCAGCCAAGATTTTACAGGTCACACAGATACGCAGTATTTT.

The chain couples TRBV6-1 to TRBJ1-2, with D perhaps matching TRBD1 (5 bases). Trimming cost V 3 bases and J 2 bases, with 16 bases left between them. Germline assignment: CDR1 MNHNS and CDR2 SASEGT. The CDR3 totals 16 residues. CDR3 sequence (DNA): TGTGCCAGCAGTGAGAGTGGCCAGGGTTGGAACTATGGCTACACCTTC. This codes for CASSESGQGWNYGYTF.

This clone was seen once. The chain employs TRBV5-4 and TRBJ1-1; 7 nucleotides align to TRBD1. Trimming cost V 3 bases and J 5 bases; bases outside gene matches: 7. Looked up from germline, CDR1 is SGHNT and CDR2 is YYREEE (reference sequence). This CDR3 contains 14 residues. The CDR3: CASSSDRARTEAFF. CDR3 bases: TGTGCCAGCAGCTCCGACAGGGCCCGGACTGAAGCTTTCTTT.

DNA of the CDR3: TGCGCCAGCAGCGACCGGGACAAGGGCGGATCAGATACGCAGTATTTT. Its protein product is CASSDRDKGGSDTQYF. The V gene is TRBV5-1, the J gene TRBJ2-3; a possible D gene is TRBD1 (6 bases). Trimming cost V 4 bases and J 4 bases, with 19 bases left between them. Germline assignment: CDR1 SGHRS and CDR2 YFSETQ. The CDR3 contains 16 residues.

V usage is TRBV6-6 and J usage is TRBJ2-7, with 8 bases fitting TRBD2. With V trimmed by 2 bases and J by 0 bases, 6 bases remained unmatched. CDR1 is MNHNY and CDR2 is SVGAGI in the germline V gene (reference sequence). This CDR3 region has 16 residues. CDR3 nucleotide sequence: TGTGCCAGCAGTTACAGCGGGAGAGAACTCTCCTACGAGCAGTACTTC. Residues: CASSYSGRELSYEQYF.

V is TRBV5-1 and J is TRBJ2-7; 9 nucleotides agree with TRBD1. CDR3 length: 14 amino acids. After removal of 3 bases from V and 6 bases from J, the junction contained 7 bases not matched to a gene. In germline, CDR1 is SGHRS, CDR2 YFSETQ. The CDR3 sequence is CASSSSGTGIEQYV. The CDR3 DNA follows: TGCGCCAGCAGCTCCTCCGGGACAGGGATCGAGCAGTACGTC.

The count of this clone is one. Because the CDR3's place on the DNA is in doubt, the DNA is left out and the CDR3 is given as listed by TCRdb. V and J are TRBV27 and TRBJ2-5; the table's D call TRBD1 went unverified against the DNA. The CDR3 is 14 amino acids in total, end residues counted. Per the germline V gene, CDR1 is MNHEY and CDR2 is SMNVEV (reference sequence). This chain's CDR3 is CASSSGQGQETQYF.

The chain carries TRBV9 and TRBJ1-2; D may be TRBD1 (5 bases). Trimming shortened V by 0 bases and J by 7 bases, and 13 bases separated the two germline ends. Germline V gene data show CDR1 as SGDLS and CDR2 as YYNGEE. The CDR3 has 14 residues. In DNA, the CDR3 is TGTGCCAGCAGCGTAGCTCCGGACACTCTTGGCTACACCTTC. Encoded protein: CASSVAPDTLGYTF.

The J gene is TRBJ1-3, the V gene TRBV7-8, with 8 bases identical to TRBD1. Germline-derived CDR1 and CDR2 are SGHVS and FQNEAQ. This CDR3 has 17 amino acids. V was pared by 5 bases and J by 0 bases, with 9 bases of the junction left unmatched. The CDR3 sequence: CASSNRLGQGSGNTIYF. CDR3 sequence (DNA): TGTGCCAGCAGCAACCGACTCGGACAGGGCTCTGGAAACACCATATATTTT.

This chain connects TRBV7-8 to TRBJ2-1, with 11 bases matching TRBD2. This CDR3 has 15 amino acids. Losses at the gene ends were 7 bases for V and 4 bases for J; bases not matched to a gene: 6. CDR1 SGHVS and CDR2 FQNEAQ come from the germline V gene. This chain's CDR3 is CASNPGTSGYNEQFF. CDR3 DNA sequence: TGTGCCAGCAACCCCGGGACTAGCGGTTACAATGAGCAGTTCTTC. The full variable domain, in which reference TRBV7-8 and TRBJ2-1 provide the parts outside the CDR3, is GAGVSQSPRYKVAKRGQDVALRCDPISGHVSLFWYQQALGQGPEFLTYFQNEAQLDKSGLPSDRFFAERPEGSVSTLKIQRTQQEDSAVYLCASNPGTSGYNEQFFGPGTRLTVL.

The rearrangement links TRBV19 to TRBJ1-4, with TRBD1 matching 10 bases. V gave up 5 bases and J gave up 13 bases; unmatched junction bases: 10. The CDR3 has 14 residues. Looked up from germline, CDR1 is LNHDA and CDR2 is SQIVND (reference sequence). This chain's CDR3 is CASSLRDRGRRLFF. As DNA, the CDR3 is TGTGCCAGTAGTCTCCGGGACAGGGGAAGAAGACTGTTTTTT. Supplemented by reference TRBV19 and TRBJ1-4, the full variable domain reads DGGITQSPKYLFRKEGQNVTLSCEQNLNHDAMYWYRQDPGQGLRLIYYSQIVNDFQKGDIAEGYSVSREKKESFPLTVTSAQKNPTAFYLCASSLRDRGRRLFFGSGTQLSVL.

This chain uses TRBV6-5 with TRBJ1-4; 8 nucleotides match TRBD1. CDR1 is MNHEY and CDR2 is SVGAGI in the germline V gene. CDR3 size: 14 residues. Trimming cost V 6 bases and J 8 bases; bases outside gene matches: 8. CDR3 protein: CASRSDRVNEKLFF. For the CDR3, the DNA is TGTGCCAGCAGGTCGGACAGGGTAAACGAAAAACTGTTTTTT.